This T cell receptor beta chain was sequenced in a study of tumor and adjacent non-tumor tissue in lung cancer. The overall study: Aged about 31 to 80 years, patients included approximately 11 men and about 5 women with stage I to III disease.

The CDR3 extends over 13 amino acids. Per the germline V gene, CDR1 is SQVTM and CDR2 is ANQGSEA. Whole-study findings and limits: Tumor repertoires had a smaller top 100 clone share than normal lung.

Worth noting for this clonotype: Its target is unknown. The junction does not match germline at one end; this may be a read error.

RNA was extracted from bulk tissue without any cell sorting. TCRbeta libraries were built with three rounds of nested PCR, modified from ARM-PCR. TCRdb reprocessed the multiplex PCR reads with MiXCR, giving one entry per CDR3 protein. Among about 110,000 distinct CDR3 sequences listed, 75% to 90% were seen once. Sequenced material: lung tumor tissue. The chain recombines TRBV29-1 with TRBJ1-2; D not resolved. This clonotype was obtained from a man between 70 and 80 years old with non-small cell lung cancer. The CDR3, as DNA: TGCATCGTTCTACAGACGGGAGCCTATGGCTACAGCTTC. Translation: CIVLQTGAYGYSF.